Below are 9 T cell receptor beta chains sequenced from a single sample in a study of control samples from healthy donors and cancer patients. Data came from immunoSEQ multiplex PCR; TCRdb stores just in-frame clones and leaves some out. The table lists about 170,000 clones, 80% to 95% of them singletons. The sample consisted of blood. Receptors were obtained from a woman aged 55-70 years in good health.

This rearrangement joins TRBV7-9 to TRBJ1-5, with 11 bases that match TRBD1. The CDR3 is made up of 18 amino acids. Germline-derived CDR1 and CDR2 are SEHNR and FQNEAQ (reference sequence). Trimming at V came to 5 bases and at J to 1 base, leaving 10 bases not matched to a gene. In nucleotides, the CDR3 is TGTGCCAGCAGCAAAGGACAGGGGGCGCGTGGGAGCAATCAGCCCCAGCATTTT. Its translation is CASSKGQGARGSNQPQHF.

The chain joins TRBV9 to TRBJ2-3; D remains unclear. Between the trimmed V and J ends, which lost 0 bases and 0 bases, there was a span of 11 bases. CDR3 length: 16 amino acids. Germline V gene data show CDR1 as SGDLS and CDR2 as YYNGEE. As DNA, the CDR3 is TGTGCCAGCAGCGTAGGAGGCCGGTCTAGCACAGATACGCAGTATTTT. Residues: CASSVGGRSSTDTQYF.

V gene TRBV7-9 combines with J gene TRBJ2-3, with a weak D call TRBD2 (5 bases). The CDR3 loop spans 12 amino acids. V was trimmed by 6 bases and J by 4 bases, leaving 8 bases between them. Germline lookup yields CDR1 SEHNR and CDR2 FQNEAQ (reference sequence). The DNA of the CDR3 is TGTGCCAGCAGTCGGGGTTCAGATACGCAGTATTTT. Amino acid sequence: CASSRGSDTQYF.

This clone was counted a single time. V usage is TRBV5-1 and J usage is TRBJ1-4; maybe TRBD1 (5 bases). With 4 bases removed from V and 7 bases from J, the gap between germline ends came to 8 bases. From germline, CDR1 is SGHRS and CDR2 YFSETQ. The CDR3 consists of 12 residues. Here the CDR3 DNA reads TGCGCCAGCAGCAGTCAGGGTGAAAAACTGTTTTTT. This gives the protein CASSSQGEKLFF.

The chain couples TRBV5-1 to TRBJ1-5, with a tentative D call TRBD1 (5 bases). Trimming cost V 2 bases and J 0 bases, with 6 bases left between them. This CDR3 spans 14 amino acids. Germline CDR1 is SGHRS and CDR2 is YFSETQ. The CDR3 sequence is CASSLTGSNQPQHF. DNA for the CDR3: TGCGCCAGCAGCTTAACAGGTAGCAATCAGCCCCAGCATTTT.

A single count supports this clone. The chain couples TRBV28 to TRBJ1-1; no firm D call. Germline assignment: CDR1 MDHEN and CDR2 SYDVKM. The CDR3 has 15 amino acids. The V end was cut by 3 bases, the J end by 0 bases, with 11 bases between. CDR3 region: CASSFSDTMNTEAFF. CDR3 nucleotides: TGTGCCAGCAGTTTTTCCGACACAATGAACACTGAAGCTTTCTTT. The whole variable domain, filled in from reference TRBV28 and TRBJ1-1, reads DVKVTQSSRYLVKRTGEKVFLECVQDMDHENMFWYRQDPGLGLRLIYFSYDVKMKEKGDIPEGYSVSREKKERFSLILESASTNQTSMYLCASSFSDTMNTEAFFGQGTRLTVV.

This chain joins TRBV2 and TRBJ1-3, with D possibly matching TRBD1 (6 bases). CDR3 length: 15 amino acids. Trimming left V 6 bases short and J 2 bases short, with 14 bases between. Germline CDR1 and CDR2: SNHLY and FYNNEI. The CDR3 reads CASRKQGPAGNTIYF. Here the CDR3 DNA reads TGTGCCAGCAGGAAACAGGGACCCGCTGGAAACACCATATATTTT.

The V gene is TRBV12-3 or TRBV12-4, the J gene TRBJ2-5, with TRBD2 matching 11 bases. The CDR3 loop spans 13 amino acids. Losses at the gene ends were 6 bases for V and 4 bases for J; bases not matched to a gene: 1. The CDR3 bases are TGTGCCAGCAGCGGGACTAGCGGAGAGACCCAGTACTTC. It encodes CASSGTSGETQYF.

The V call is TRBV14, the J call TRBJ2-1; TRBD2 might be the D (7 bases). CDR3 size: 16 residues. The germline V and J ends were trimmed by 1 base and 5 bases, with 15 bases remaining between them. Germline V gene data show CDR1 as SGHDN and CDR2 as FVKESK. The CDR3 DNA reads as TGTGCCAGCAGCCAAGCGCCGGGGGGCGCGAACAATGAGCAGTTCTTC. Translation: CASSQAPGGANNEQFF. The full variable domain, rest sourced from reference TRBV14 and TRBJ2-1, is EAGVTQFPSHSVIEKGQTVTLRCDPISGHDNLYWYRRVMGKEIKFLLHFVKESKQDESGMPNNRFLAERTGGTYSTLKVQPAELEDSGVYFCASSQAPGGANNEQFFGPGTRLTVL.